The T cell receptor (beta chain) under discussion was sequenced for a study of OX40 agonist ivuxolimab in advanced cancers. Study-level information: Every 2 weeks, patients got intravenous ivuxolimab at one of six dose levels (0.01-10 mg/kg). Three patients showed partial responses: one hepatocellular carcinoma and two cutaneous melanoma cases.

Profiling relied on immunoSEQ multiplex PCR, and the TCRdb table lists in-frame clones only, not all of them. The sample shows tens of thousands of clones, 92% of them seen only once. This CDR3 is 16 amino acids long. V lost 2 bases and J lost 1; bases outside the gene matches: 4. The germline gives CDR1 SGHVS, CDR2 FQNEAQ. Prior autoimmune disease or systemic immunosuppression barred patients. Blood samples were obtained at baseline, cycle 4 day 1, and cycle 7 day 1. The chain couples TRBV7-8 to TRBJ2-3; TRBD2 agrees at 9 bases. The material was CD4+ or CD8+ T cells sorted from blood, obtained in a trial of the OX40 agonist ivuxolimab. The receptor's source is an adult with an advanced solid tumor such as melanoma, head and neck, liver or kidney cancer. The CDR3 protein is CASSLSVAGGTDTQYF. CDR3 nucleotide sequence: TGTGCCAGCAGCTTATCCGTAGCGGGGGGCACAGATACGCAGTATTTT.